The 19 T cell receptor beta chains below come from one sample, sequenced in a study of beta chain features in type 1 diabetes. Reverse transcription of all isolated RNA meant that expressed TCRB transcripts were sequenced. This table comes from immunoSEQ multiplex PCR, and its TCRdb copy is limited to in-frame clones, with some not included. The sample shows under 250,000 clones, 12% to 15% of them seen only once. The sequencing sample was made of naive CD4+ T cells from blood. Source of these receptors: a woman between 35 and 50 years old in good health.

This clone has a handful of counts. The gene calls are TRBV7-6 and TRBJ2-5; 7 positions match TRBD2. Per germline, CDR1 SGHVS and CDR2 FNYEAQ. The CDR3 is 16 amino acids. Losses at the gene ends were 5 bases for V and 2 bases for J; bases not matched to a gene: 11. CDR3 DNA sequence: TGTGCCAGCAGCCCCCTCGGGGGGACTACTCAAGAGACCCAGTACTTC. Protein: CASSPLGGTTQETQYF.

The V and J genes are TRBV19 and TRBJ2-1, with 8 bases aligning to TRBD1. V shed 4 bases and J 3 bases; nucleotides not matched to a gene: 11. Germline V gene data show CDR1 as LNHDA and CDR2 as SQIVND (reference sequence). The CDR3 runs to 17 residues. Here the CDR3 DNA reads TGTGCCAGTAGTAGGACTTCTGGACAGGGTGGCTACAATGAGCAGTTCTTC. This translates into CASSRTSGQGGYNEQFF. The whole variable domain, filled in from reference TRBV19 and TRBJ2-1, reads DGGITQSPKYLFRKEGQNVTLSCEQNLNHDAMYWYRQDPGQGLRLIYYSQIVNDFQKGDIAEGYSVSREKKESFPLTVTSAQKNPTAFYLCASSRTSGQGGYNEQFFGPGTRLTVL.

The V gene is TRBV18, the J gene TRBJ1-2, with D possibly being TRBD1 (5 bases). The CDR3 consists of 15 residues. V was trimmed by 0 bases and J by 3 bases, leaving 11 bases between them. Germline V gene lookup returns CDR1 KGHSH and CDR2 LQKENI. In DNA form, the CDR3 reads TGTGCCAGCTCACCACCGTTGGCAGGGTACTATGGCTACACCTTC. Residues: CASSPPLAGYYGYTF.

This CDR3 is CASSESDYRGDEQYF. The DNA for the CDR3 is TGTGCCAGCAGTGAATCCGACTACCGGGGGGACGAGCAGTACTTC. This rearrangement joins TRBV6-1 to TRBJ2-7; 7 nucleotides match TRBD2. Germline CDR1 and CDR2: MNHNS and SASEGT. The CDR3 length is 15 residues. Unmatched junction bases numbered 9, after V lost 2 bases and J lost 5 bases.

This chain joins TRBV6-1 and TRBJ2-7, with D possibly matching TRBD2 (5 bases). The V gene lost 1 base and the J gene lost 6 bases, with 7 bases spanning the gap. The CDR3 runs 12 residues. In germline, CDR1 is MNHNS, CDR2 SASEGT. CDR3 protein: CASSEVGVEQYF. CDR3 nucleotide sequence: TGTGCCAGCAGTGAAGTCGGGGTCGAGCAGTACTTC.

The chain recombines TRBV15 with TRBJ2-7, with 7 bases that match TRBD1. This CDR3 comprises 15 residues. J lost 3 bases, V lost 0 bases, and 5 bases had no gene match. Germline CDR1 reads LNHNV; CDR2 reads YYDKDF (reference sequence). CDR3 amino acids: CATSRDPTGDYEQYF. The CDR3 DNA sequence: TGTGCCACCAGCAGAGACCCCACAGGGGACTACGAGCAGTACTTC.

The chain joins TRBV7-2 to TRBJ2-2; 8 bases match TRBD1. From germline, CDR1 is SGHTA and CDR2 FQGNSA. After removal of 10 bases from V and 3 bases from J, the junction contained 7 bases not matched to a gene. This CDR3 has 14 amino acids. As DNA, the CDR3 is TGTGCCAACGGACAGGGAATGGACACCGGGGAGCTGTTTTTT. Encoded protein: CANGQGMDTGELFF. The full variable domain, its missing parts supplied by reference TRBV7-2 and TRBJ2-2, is GAGVSQSPSNKVTEKGKDVELRCDPISGHTALYWYRQSLGQGLEFLIYFQGNSAPDKSGLPSDRFSAERTGGSVSTLTIQRTQQEDSAVYLCANGQGMDTGELFFGEGSRLTVL.

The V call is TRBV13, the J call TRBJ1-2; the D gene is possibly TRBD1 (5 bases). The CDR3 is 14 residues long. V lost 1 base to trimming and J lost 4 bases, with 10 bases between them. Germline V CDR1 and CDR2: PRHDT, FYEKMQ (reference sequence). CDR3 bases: TGTGCCAGCAGCTTAGAGCAGGGCCTCTATGGCTACACCTTC. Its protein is CASSLEQGLYGYTF. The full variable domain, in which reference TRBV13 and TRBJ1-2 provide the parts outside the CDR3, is AAGVIQSPRHLIKEKRETATLKCYPIPRHDTVYWYQQGPGQDPQFLISFYEKMQSDKGSIPDRFSAQQFSDYHSELNMSSLELGDSALYFCASSLEQGLYGYTFGSGTRLTVV.

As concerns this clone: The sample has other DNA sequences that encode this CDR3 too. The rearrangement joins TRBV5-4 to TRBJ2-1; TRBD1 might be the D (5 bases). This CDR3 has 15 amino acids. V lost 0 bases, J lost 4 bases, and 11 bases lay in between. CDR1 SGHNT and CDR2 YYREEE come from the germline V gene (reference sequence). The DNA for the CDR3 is TGTGCCAGCAGCTTGGGGCAGGGCAGTTACAATGAGCAGTTCTTC. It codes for CASSLGQGSYNEQFF.

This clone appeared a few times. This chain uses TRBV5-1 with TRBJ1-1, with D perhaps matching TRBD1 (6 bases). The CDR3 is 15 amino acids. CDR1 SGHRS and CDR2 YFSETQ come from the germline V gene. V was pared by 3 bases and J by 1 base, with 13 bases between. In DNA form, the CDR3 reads TGCGCCAGCAGCTCACAGGGTTGGGGGAACACTGAAGCTTTCTTT. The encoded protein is CASSSQGWGNTEAFF.

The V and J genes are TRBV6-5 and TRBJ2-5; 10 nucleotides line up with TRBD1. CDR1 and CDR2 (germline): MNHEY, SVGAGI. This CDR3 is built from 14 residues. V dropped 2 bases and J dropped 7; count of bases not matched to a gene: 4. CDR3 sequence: CASSYTGQGGTQYF. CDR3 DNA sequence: TGTGCCAGCAGTTACACCGGACAGGGGGGGACCCAGTACTTC.

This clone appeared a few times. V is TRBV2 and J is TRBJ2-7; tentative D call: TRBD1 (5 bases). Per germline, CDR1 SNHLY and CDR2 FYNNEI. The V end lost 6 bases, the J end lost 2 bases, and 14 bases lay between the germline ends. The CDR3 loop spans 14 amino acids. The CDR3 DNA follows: TGTGCCAGCAGACCAGGGTTGTCAGCCTACGAGCAGTACTTC. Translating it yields CASRPGLSAYEQYF.

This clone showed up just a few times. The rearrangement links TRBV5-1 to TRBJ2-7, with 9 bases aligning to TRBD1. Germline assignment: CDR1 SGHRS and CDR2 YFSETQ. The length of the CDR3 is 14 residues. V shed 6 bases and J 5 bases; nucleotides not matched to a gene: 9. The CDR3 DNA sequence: TGCGCCAGCAAACTGACAGGGGGGTTCGACGAGCAGTACTTC. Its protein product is CASKLTGGFDEQYF.

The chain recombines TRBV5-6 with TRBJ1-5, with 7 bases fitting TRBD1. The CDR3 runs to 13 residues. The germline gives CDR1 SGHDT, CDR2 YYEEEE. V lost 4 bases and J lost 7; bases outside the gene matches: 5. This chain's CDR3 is CASSPTGSQPQHF. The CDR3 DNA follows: TGTGCCAGCAGCCCGACAGGGTCCCAGCCCCAGCATTTT. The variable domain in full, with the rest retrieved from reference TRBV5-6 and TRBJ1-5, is DAGVTQSPTHLIKTRGQQVTLRCSPKSGHDTVSWYQQALGQGPQFIFQYYEEEERQRGNFPDRFSGHQFPNYSSELNVNALLLGDSALYLCASSPTGSQPQHFGDGTRLSIL.

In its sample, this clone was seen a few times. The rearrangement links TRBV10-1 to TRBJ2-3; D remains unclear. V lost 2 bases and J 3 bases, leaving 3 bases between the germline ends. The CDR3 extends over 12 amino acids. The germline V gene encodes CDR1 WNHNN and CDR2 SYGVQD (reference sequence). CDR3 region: CASSEHTDTQYF. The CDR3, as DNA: TGCGCCAGCAGTGAGCATACAGATACGCAGTATTTT.

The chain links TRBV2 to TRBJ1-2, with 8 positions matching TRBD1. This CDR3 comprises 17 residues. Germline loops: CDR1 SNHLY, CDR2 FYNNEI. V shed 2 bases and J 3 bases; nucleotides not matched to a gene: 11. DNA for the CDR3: TGTGCCAGCAGTGAAACGGACAGGGTTTTCCCCTACTATGGCTACACCTTC. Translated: CASSETDRVFPYYGYTF.

The CDR3 DNA is TGTGCCAGTAGGGGGTCGACAGGGAATCAGCCCCAGCATTTT. This translates into CASRGSTGNQPQHF. The chain couples TRBV19 to TRBJ1-5; 7 bases are shared with TRBD1. The V and J ends lost 6 bases and 4 bases, in that order; junction bases with no gene match: 6. The CDR3 is made up of 14 amino acids. The germline V gene has CDR1 LNHDA and CDR2 SQIVND (reference sequence).

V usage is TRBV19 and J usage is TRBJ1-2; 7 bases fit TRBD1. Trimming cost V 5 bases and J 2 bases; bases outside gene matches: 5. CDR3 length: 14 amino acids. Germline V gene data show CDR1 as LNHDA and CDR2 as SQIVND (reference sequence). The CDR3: CASSVGQLNYGYTF. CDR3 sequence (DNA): TGTGCCAGTAGTGTGGGACAGCTGAACTATGGCTACACCTTC.

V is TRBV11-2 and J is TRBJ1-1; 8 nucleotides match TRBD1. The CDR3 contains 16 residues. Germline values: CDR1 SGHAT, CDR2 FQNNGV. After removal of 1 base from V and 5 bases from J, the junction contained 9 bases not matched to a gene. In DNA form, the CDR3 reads TGTGCCAGCAGCTTAGTTGCGGGACAGGTGGTGACTGAAGCTTTCTTT. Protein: CASSLVAGQVVTEAFF.